The 7 T cell receptor beta chains given below trace back to one sample, sequenced in a study of cytomegalovirus exposure and HLA in healthy donors. The study ran its PCR with 60 Vbeta and 13 Jbeta primers. Profiling relied on immunoSEQ multiplex PCR, and the TCRdb table lists in-frame clones only, not all of them. The sample yields 150,000 to 200,000 clones, 82% seen once. The material sequenced was PBMCs. The receptors were gathered from a boy aged 2 to 10 in good health and CMV-seronegative.

The chain links TRBV6-6 to TRBJ2-7; D is perhaps TRBD2 (5 bases). CDR1 is MNHNY, CDR2 SVGAGI, per germline (reference sequence). This CDR3 has 14 residues. Deletions cut 2 bases from V and 6 bases from J, with 14 bases between. The CDR3 nucleotides read TGTGCCAGCAGTTACCCGCCATCAGGAGGCGAGCAGTACTTC. This translates into CASSYPPSGGEQYF.

The CDR3 here is CAFPDSANSSEYF. The CDR3 region has the DNA TGTGCCTTCCCGGACAGCGCGAATTCGAGCGAGTACTTC. The J gene is TRBJ2-7, the V gene TRBV7-6; D perhaps matches TRBD1 (6 bases). The V and J ends lost 11 bases and 11 bases respectively, with 25 bases between them. The CDR3 runs to 13 residues. Germline values: CDR1 SGHVS, CDR2 FNYEAQ.

This sequence joins TRBV5-1 and TRBJ2-7, with 7 bases matching TRBD1. CDR1 SGHRS and CDR2 YFSETQ come from the germline V gene. The junction had 4 bases not matched to a gene; V was cut back by 4 bases and J by 3 bases. The CDR3 sequence is 13 residues long. The CDR3 DNA reads as TGCGCCAGCAGCCTGGGACAGCTCTACGAGCAGTACTTC. This translates into CASSLGQLYEQYF.

The chain links TRBV20-1 to TRBJ1-2; TRBD1 is a possible D gene (5 bases). V dropped 4 bases and J dropped 8 bases, with 11 bases sitting between them. This CDR3 comprises 11 residues. From germline, CDR1 is DFQATT and CDR2 SNEGSKA (reference sequence). This chain's CDR3 is CSATGSGGYTF. Here the CDR3 DNA reads TGCAGTGCTACAGGGTCTGGGGGCTACACCTTC.

In the case of this clone: At one boundary the junction diverges from the germline segment, which might be a read error. The chain has TRBV4-1 and TRBJ2-3; TRBD2 agrees at 10 bases. The germline CDR1 and CDR2 sequences are MGHRA and YSYEKL. CDR3 length equals 17 residues. CDR3: CAGSQDQRGGHTDTQYF. CDR3 DNA: TGCGCCGGCAGCCAAGACCAGCGGGGGGGTCACACAGATACGCAGTATTTT.

The chain has TRBV5-8 and TRBJ2-7; D uncertain. This CDR3 has 12 amino acids. CDR1 and CDR2 from the germline V gene are SGHTS and YDEGEE. V was pared by 4 bases and J by 4 bases, with 9 bases between. In DNA form, the CDR3 reads TGTGCCAGCAGCGCCGACAAATACGAGCAGTACTTC. Its translation: CASSADKYEQYF.

The V gene is TRBV10-3, the J gene TRBJ1-1; D uncertain. The V gene's germline CDR1 is ENHRY and CDR2 SYGVKD. The CDR3 has 13 amino acids. The germline V and J ends were trimmed by 5 bases and 1 base, with 8 bases remaining between them. The CDR3 region is CAISMRENTEAFF. DNA for the CDR3: TGTGCCATCAGTATGCGGGAGAACACTGAAGCTTTCTTT.